A single sample gave rise to the 22 T cell receptor beta chains below, sequenced in a study of regulatory T cells in long-lasting Graves disease. Building the TCR beta libraries relied on iRepertoire HTBI primers, and CDR3 regions underwent Arm-PCR. Using its own MiXCR run on the multiplex PCR reads, TCRdb lists one record per CDR3 protein. Seen here are 200,000 to 250,000 distinct CDR3 sequences, about 19% observed once, and the top ten hold around 13%. Time point described: newly diagnosed GD, antithyroid drugs for less than 3 months. The TCR library used RNA extracted from PBMCs. The input for sequencing was peripheral blood mononuclear cells (PBMCs), taken at new diagnosis, from a patient treated with antithyroid drugs. The receptors were sampled from a female donor with Graves disease.

The rearrangement joins TRBV5-5 to TRBJ2-5, with D uncertain. The length of the CDR3 is 13 residues. The V gene's germline CDR1 is SGHKS and CDR2 YYEKEE (reference sequence). V was cut by 1 base and J by 5 bases, with 9 bases left in between. CDR3: CASSLIRVETQYF. Written as DNA, the CDR3 is TGTGCCAGCAGCTTGATCCGGGTTGAGACCCAGTACTTC.

The table lists this clonotype with many counts. The chain links TRBV7-2 to TRBJ1-1, with TRBD1 matching 10 bases. Germline CDR1 and CDR2: SGHTA and FQGNSA. CDR3 length equals 13 residues. The V and J ends lost 5 bases and 6 bases, in that order; junction bases with no gene match: 3. CDR3 amino acids: CASSRQGASEAFF. The CDR3 DNA is TGTGCCAGCAGCCGACAGGGGGCCTCTGAAGCTTTCTTT. The variable domain in full, with the rest retrieved from reference TRBV7-2 and TRBJ1-1, is GAGVSQSPSNKVTEKGKDVELRCDPISGHTALYWYRQSLGQGLEFLIYFQGNSAPDKSGLPSDRFSAERTGGSVSTLTIQRTQQEDSAVYLCASSRQGASEAFFGQGTRLTVV.

For this clonotype: This likely traces to a read error, being one base from a far larger clone. This chain joins TRBV12-3 or TRBV12-4 and TRBJ2-3; D uncertain. The CDR3 spans 15 residues. Trimming cost V 6 bases and J 0 bases, with 13 bases left between them. The CDR3 DNA reads as TGTGCCAGCAGCTTACGGCACCCTAGCACAGATACGCAGTATTTT. Its protein is CASSLRHPSTDTQYF.

This clonotype was seen repeatedly, ten times or more. The chain combines TRBV20-1 with TRBJ2-5; the match to TRBD2 covers 7 bases. The CDR3 length is 16 residues. Losses at the gene ends were 0 bases for V and 1 base for J; bases not matched to a gene: 8. The germline gives CDR1 DFQATT, CDR2 SNEGSKA (reference sequence). The CDR3 DNA is TGCAGTGCTAGAGATAGGGCTAGCGGAGGCCAAGAGACCCAGTACTTC. Encoded protein: CSARDRASGGQETQYF.

This clonotype appeared many times. The chain recombines TRBV7-2 with TRBJ2-1; TRBD2 aligns across 7 bases. Germline CDR1 is SGHTA and CDR2 is FQGNSA. V gave up 4 bases and J gave up 13 bases; unmatched junction bases: 16. The CDR3 is made up of 15 amino acids. The CDR3 sequence is CASSSAGANLLSQFF. The CDR3, as DNA: TGTGCCAGCAGCTCCGCGGGAGCAAACTTACTAAGCCAGTTCTTC.

As regards this clonotype: This could be a read error, since a much larger clone is one nucleotide away. The chain joins TRBV7-9 to TRBJ1-1, with D maybe TRBD1 (5 bases). The V gene's germline CDR1 is SEHNR and CDR2 FQNEAQ (reference sequence). This CDR3 is 15 amino acids long. The CDR3 DNA is TGTGCCAGCAGCTTGGCTCCAGGGTTGAACACTGGAGCTTTCTTT. Translation: CASSLAPGLNTGAFF.

This clonotype was seen many times. The J gene is TRBJ2-1, the V gene TRBV10-1; 8 nucleotides match TRBD1. The CDR3 length is 15 residues. Germline-derived CDR1 and CDR2 are WNHNN and SYGVQD (reference sequence). V lost 4 bases, J lost 7 bases, and 9 bases stayed unmatched. This chain's CDR3 is CASSALDRGENEQFF. In nucleotides, the CDR3 is TGCGCCAGCAGTGCCCTTGACAGGGGCGAAAATGAGCAGTTCTTC.

The sample holds a few counts of this clonotype. The V and J genes are TRBV9 and TRBJ1-3; weak D call: TRBD1 (6 bases). The germline V gene has CDR1 SGDLS and CDR2 YYNGEE. V was shortened by 2 bases and J by 2 bases, with 11 bases between the two germline ends. The CDR3 covers 15 residues. The CDR3 sequence is CASSVKGVTGNTIYF. The CDR3 DNA reads TGTGCCAGCAGCGTCAAGGGGGTTACTGGAAACACCATATATTTT.

The chain recombines TRBV4-3 with TRBJ2-7; D is ambiguous. In germline, CDR1 is LGHNA, CDR2 YSLEER. The CDR3 contains 15 residues. Trimming left V 1 base short and J 3 bases short, with 13 bases between. As DNA, the CDR3 is TGCGCCAGCAGCCAAGTCAACGACCCGTACTACGAGCAGTACTTC. This codes for CASSQVNDPYYEQYF.

In its sample, this clonotype was seen many times. The junction departs from the called germline gene at one end, perhaps through a read error. J is TRBJ2-7 and V is TRBV3-1, with 11 bases that match TRBD2. The CDR3 contains 15 residues. Germline CDR1 is LGHDT and CDR2 is YNNKEL (reference sequence). The CDR3: CASSQEGLAAYGQYF. Here the CDR3 DNA reads TGTGCCAGCAGCCAAGAGGGACTAGCGGCCTACGGGCAGTACTTC.

The sample holds many counts of this clonotype. The chain carries TRBV2 and TRBJ2-7, with D perhaps matching TRBD1 (6 bases). From germline, CDR1 is SNHLY and CDR2 FYNNEI. The V end lost 8 bases, the J end lost 2 bases, and 16 bases lay between the germline ends. CDR3 length equals 14 residues. CDR3 DNA sequence: TGTGCCAGCGGGATTGAGACAGGTCCCTACGAGCAGTACTTC. Translated: CASGIETGPYEQYF.

The rearrangement uses TRBV19 and TRBJ1-2, with D unclear. Germline CDR1 is LNHDA and CDR2 is SQIVND (reference sequence). Trimming left V 5 bases short and J 3 bases short, with 10 bases between. CDR3 length: 13 residues. The CDR3: CASSVGMDYGYTF. The DNA of the CDR3 is TGTGCCAGTAGTGTAGGGATGGACTATGGCTACACCTTC.

This clonotype showed up many times. V is TRBV7-9 and J is TRBJ2-4; D remains unclear. This CDR3 has 14 residues. The V and J ends lost 3 bases and 0 bases respectively, with 6 bases between them. Per the germline V gene, CDR1 is SEHNR and CDR2 is FQNEAQ (reference sequence). The CDR3 sequence: CASSLPLAKNIQYF. CDR3 bases: TGTGCCAGCAGCTTGCCCTTAGCCAAAAACATTCAGTACTTC.

This clonotype came up many times. CDR3 DNA: TGCAGTGCCCCCGACAGGGGTCGGTTCGGCACAGATACGCAGTATTTT. Amino acid sequence: CSAPDRGRFGTDTQYF. J is TRBJ2-3 and V is TRBV20-1; TRBD1 matches 8 bases. Germline V gene data show CDR1 as DFQATT and CDR2 as SNEGSKA (reference sequence). This CDR3 contains 16 residues. J was trimmed by 1 base and V by 6 bases; bases with no gene match: 12.

There are many counts of this clonotype. The chain combines TRBV20-1 with TRBJ2-7; perhaps TRBD1 as D (6 bases). CDR3 length: 14 residues. Germline values: CDR1 DFQATT, CDR2 SNEGSKA (reference sequence). The CDR3 spells CNAIAYRDEYEQYF. The CDR3 nucleotides are TGCAATGCCATAGCCTACAGGGACGAGTACGAGCAGTACTTC.

This clonotype has only one observation. With a much larger clone just one base away, this may be a read error. The chain carries TRBV7-9 and TRBJ2-4; perhaps TRBD2 as D (6 bases). Germline values: CDR1 SEHNR, CDR2 FQNEAQ (reference sequence). V lost 5 bases to trimming and J lost 13 bases, with 15 bases between them. The CDR3 has 12 residues. This chain's CDR3 is CASSVTRDEQYF. CDR3 sequence (DNA): TGTGCCAGCAGCGTGACTAGGGATGAGCAGTACTTC.

The sample holds many counts of this clonotype. V is TRBV4-3 and J is TRBJ2-2; 7 positions match TRBD2. The J segment lost 5 bases and the V segment lost 2 bases, leaving 8 bases of the junction unmatched. CDR1 and CDR2 from the germline V gene are LGHNA and YSLEER. CDR3 length equals 16 residues. CDR3: CASSQLIGSGTGELFF. The CDR3 DNA reads as TGCGCCAGCAGCCAACTGATAGGTAGCGGGACCGGGGAGCTGTTTTTT.

For the CDR3, the DNA is TGTGCCAGCACCCCCCTAGGGGTACTAGCGGGACAGAGCTCCTACAATGAGCAGTTCTTC. This codes for CASTPLGVLAGQSSYNEQFF. V gene TRBV7-6 combines with J gene TRBJ2-1; 10 positions agree with TRBD2. The CDR3 contains 20 residues. V dropped 7 bases and J dropped 0; count of bases not matched to a gene: 18. Germline V CDR1 and CDR2: SGHVS, FNYEAQ. Full variable domain (remainder filled in from reference TRBV7-6 and TRBJ2-1): GAGVSQSPRYKVTKRGQDVALRCDPISGHVSLYWYRQALGQGPEFLTYFNYEAQQDKSGLPNDRFSAERPEGSISTLTIQRTEQRDSAMYRCASTPLGVLAGQSSYNEQFFGPGTRLTVL.

Many counts were recorded for this clonotype. This rearrangement joins TRBV27 to TRBJ2-6, with 7 bases lining up with TRBD1. This CDR3 has 16 residues. Unmatched junction bases numbered 8, after V lost 5 bases and J lost 4 bases. Germline CDR1 reads MNHEY; CDR2 reads SMNVEV (reference sequence). For the CDR3, the DNA is TGTGCCAGCAGTAGACAGGGCCAAGGGGGGGCCAACGTCCTGACTTTC. The encoded protein is CASSRQGQGGANVLTF.

A word on this clonotype: The junction departs from germline at one end; a sequencing error may be responsible. The rearrangement joins TRBV6-2 or TRBV6-3 to TRBJ1-1; 8 nucleotides line up with TRBD1. The CDR3 totals 17 residues. Germline V gives CDR1 MNHEY, CDR2 SVGEGT. This CDR3 is CASGYRPDRVWETEAFF. The CDR3 DNA sequence: TGTGCCAGCGGTTATCGTCCGGACAGGGTGTGGGAAACTGAAGCTTTCTTT.

This clonotype was seen only once. The rearrangement links TRBV7-2 to TRBJ2-7; possibly TRBD2 for D (6 bases). V was trimmed by 5 bases and J by 1 base, leaving 21 bases between them. This CDR3 comprises 17 residues. Germline V CDR1 and CDR2: SGHTA, FQGNSA. CDR3 DNA: TGTGCCAGCAGCCGGCCCAACGAGAGCGGGCTGTCCTACGAGCAGTACTTC. Encoded protein: CASSRPNESGLSYEQYF.

This clonotype was detected ten times or more. This chain uses TRBV7-2 with TRBJ1-5; TRBD1 aligns across 7 bases. V shed 1 base and J 7 bases; nucleotides not matched to a gene: 7. From germline, CDR1 is SGHTA and CDR2 FQGNSA. The CDR3 contains 15 residues. For the CDR3, the DNA is TGTGCCAGCAGCTTAGACAGGGGAAATGGCCAGCCCCAGCATTTT. It codes for CASSLDRGNGQPQHF.